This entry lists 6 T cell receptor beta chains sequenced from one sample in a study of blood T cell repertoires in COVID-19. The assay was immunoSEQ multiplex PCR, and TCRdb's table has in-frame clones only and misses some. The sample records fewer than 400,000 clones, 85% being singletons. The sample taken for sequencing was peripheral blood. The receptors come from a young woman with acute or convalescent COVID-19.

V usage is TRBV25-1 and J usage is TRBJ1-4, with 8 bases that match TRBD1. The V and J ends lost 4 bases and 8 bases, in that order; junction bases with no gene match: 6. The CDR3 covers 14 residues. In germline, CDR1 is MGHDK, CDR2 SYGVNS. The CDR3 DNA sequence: TGTGCCAGCAGTGGGTGGACAGGGACCGAAAAACTGTTTTTT. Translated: CASSGWTGTEKLFF.

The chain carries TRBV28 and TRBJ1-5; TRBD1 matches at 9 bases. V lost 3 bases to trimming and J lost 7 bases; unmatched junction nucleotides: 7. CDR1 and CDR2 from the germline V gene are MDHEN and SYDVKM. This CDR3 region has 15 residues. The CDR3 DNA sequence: TGTGCCAGCAGTTTGACAGGGACAGGGCAGCAGCCCCAGCATTTT. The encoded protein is CASSLTGTGQQPQHF.

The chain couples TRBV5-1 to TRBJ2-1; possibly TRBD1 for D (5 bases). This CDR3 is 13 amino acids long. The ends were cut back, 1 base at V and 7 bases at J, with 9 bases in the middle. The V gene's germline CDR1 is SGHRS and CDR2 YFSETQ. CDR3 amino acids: CASSLLQGNEQFF. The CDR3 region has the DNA TGCGCCAGCAGCTTGTTGCAGGGAAATGAGCAGTTCTTC.

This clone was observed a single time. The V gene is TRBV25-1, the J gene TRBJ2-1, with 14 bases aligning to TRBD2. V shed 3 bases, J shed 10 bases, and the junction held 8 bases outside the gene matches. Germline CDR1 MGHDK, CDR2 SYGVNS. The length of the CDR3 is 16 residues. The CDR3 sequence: CASSDPGTSGSGEQFF. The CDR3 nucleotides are TGTGCCAGCAGTGACCCCGGGACTAGCGGGAGTGGGGAGCAGTTCTTC.

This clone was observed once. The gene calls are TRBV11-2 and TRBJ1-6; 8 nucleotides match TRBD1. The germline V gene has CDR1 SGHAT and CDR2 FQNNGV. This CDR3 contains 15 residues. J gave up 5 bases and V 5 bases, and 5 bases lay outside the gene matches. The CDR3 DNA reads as TGTGCCAGCAGCCATCGGACAGGGAATAATTCACCCCTCCACTTT. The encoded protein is CASSHRTGNNSPLHF.

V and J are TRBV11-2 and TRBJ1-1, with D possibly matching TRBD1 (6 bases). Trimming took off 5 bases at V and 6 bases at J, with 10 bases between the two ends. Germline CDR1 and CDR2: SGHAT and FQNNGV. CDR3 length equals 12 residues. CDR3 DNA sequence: TGTGCCAGCAGCCCACAGGGCCCTGAAGCTTTCTTT. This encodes CASSPQGPEAFF. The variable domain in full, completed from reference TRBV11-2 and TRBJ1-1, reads EAGVAQSPRYKIIEKRQSVAFWCNPISGHATLYWYQQILGQGPKLLIQFQNNGVVDDSQLPKDRFSAERLKGVDSTLKIQPAKLEDSAVYLCASSPQGPEAFFGQGTRLTVV.